The entry below describes one TCR beta chain. The antigen is unknown. This CDR3 comprises 12 residues. Trimming took off 6 bases at V and 9 bases at J, with 9 bases between the two ends. The sample originates from a study of T cells after yellow fever vaccination. General study findings and limits: Booster sampling recovered most clones from primary vaccination (approximately 96% CD4, approximately 90% CD8).

Each CDR3 protein is one row after TCRdb ran MiXCR on the 5' RACE reads. The sample carries hundreds of thousands of distinct CDR3 sequences, 12% recorded once. The J gene is TRBJ1-6, the V gene TRBV12-3 or TRBV12-4; weak D call: TRBD1 (6 bases). Sequences were derived from PBMCs, sampled on the day of the yellow fever booster vaccination. The TCR comes from a man aged 25-40 years who received the YFV17D yellow fever vaccine. The CDR3: CASSTGTSPLHF. CDR3 nucleotides: TGTGCCAGCAGCACAGGGACTTCACCCCTCCACTTT.